The 4 T cell receptor beta chains below all came from one sample that was sequenced in a study of T cells in Graves' hyperthyroidism and ophthalmopathy. The source material, RNA transcripts, was used to amplify TCR beta CDR3 regions. A first-round RT-PCR of the TCR CDR3 used the HTBI primer set. TCRdb itself ran the multiplex PCR reads through MiXCR, one entry per CDR3 protein. The table lists roughly 740,000 distinct CDR3 sequences, 15% to 20% of them singletons. Specimen: blood. All receptors derive from a young man with Graves' hyperthyroidism.

The chain couples TRBV12-3 or TRBV12-4 to TRBJ2-5; 10 nucleotides align to TRBD1. Unmatched junction bases numbered 3, after V lost 6 bases and J lost 5 bases. There are 13 residues in the CDR3. The CDR3: CASRTGGDETQYF. CDR3 coding DNA: TGTGCCAGCAGGACAGGGGGCGATGAGACCCAGTACTTC.

This clonotype was detected many times. The chain links TRBV20-1 to TRBJ2-7; TRBD1 matches 9 bases. J was trimmed by 8 bases and V by 4 bases; bases with no gene match: 9. Germline V CDR1 and CDR2: DFQATT, SNEGSKA (reference sequence). This CDR3 region has 13 residues. The CDR3 is CSATNGQGFQQYF. CDR3 DNA: TGCAGTGCTACAAATGGACAGGGGTTTCAGCAGTACTTC.

This chain joins TRBV12-5 and TRBJ1-5; D call uncertain. This CDR3 comprises 16 residues. From germline, CDR1 is LGHNT and CDR2 FRNRAP. Trimming removed 2 bases from V and 3 bases from J, with 14 bases in between. DNA of the CDR3: TGTGCTAGTGGTTTGCTGGCAGGAAACTACAATCAGCCCCAGCATTTT. Amino acids: CASGLLAGNYNQPQHF. The whole variable domain, remainder taken from reference TRBV12-5 and TRBJ1-5, is DARVTQTPRHKVTEMGQEVTMRCQPILGHNTVFWYRQTMMQGLELLAYFRNRAPLDDSGMPKDRFSAEMPDATLATLKIQPSEPRDSAVYFCASGLLAGNYNQPQHFGDGTRLSIL.

This clonotype has at least ten counts. The rearrangement uses TRBV28 and TRBJ2-7; 7 bases line up with TRBD1. The length of the CDR3 is 15 residues. Germline-derived CDR1 and CDR2 are MDHEN and SYDVKM. After removal of 6 bases from V and 6 bases from J, the junction contained 14 bases not matched to a gene. The DNA of the CDR3 is TGTGCCAGCAGACCGCCCGGCAGGGGGTCTGGCGAGCAGTACTTC. It translates to CASRPPGRGSGEQYF.